One and the same sample provided the 2 T cell receptor beta chains below, sequenced in a study of blood T cell repertoires in COVID-19 (dated by TCRdb to between 2020 and 2021). Library prep was done by the immunoSEQ multiplex PCR assay. Imported from immuneACCESS, the table was reduced by TCRdb to in-frame sequences with V and J called. These copies leave out some clones; in studies compared against another copy, an unresolved V gene accounts for under half, and the cause of the remainder is not known. In this sample the table shows about 170,000 clones, roughly 93% of which occur a single time. In total, the top ten clones hold 3.5% to 5% of the sample. The sequencing input was peripheral blood. The source of these receptors is a woman aged 50 to 60 with acute or convalescent COVID-19.

The chain recombines TRBV20-1 with TRBJ1-2, with D uncertain. The germline gives CDR1 DFQATT, CDR2 SNEGSKA (reference sequence). CDR3 length equals 11 residues. Trimming removed 1 base at V and 8 bases at J, with 8 bases between. The CDR3 DNA sequence: TGCAGTGCTAGAGGACGCAGGGGCTACACCTTC. It specifies CSARGRRGYTF.

The rearrangement links TRBV28 to TRBJ1-1; 9 nucleotides agree with TRBD1. The CDR3 runs 15 residues. Unmatched junction bases numbered 6, after V lost 6 bases and J lost 1 base. Looked up from germline, CDR1 is MDHEN and CDR2 is SYDVKM. CDR3 sequence reads: CASSRTGVGNTEAFF. As DNA, the CDR3 is TGTGCCAGCAGCCGGACAGGGGTAGGGAACACTGAAGCTTTCTTT.